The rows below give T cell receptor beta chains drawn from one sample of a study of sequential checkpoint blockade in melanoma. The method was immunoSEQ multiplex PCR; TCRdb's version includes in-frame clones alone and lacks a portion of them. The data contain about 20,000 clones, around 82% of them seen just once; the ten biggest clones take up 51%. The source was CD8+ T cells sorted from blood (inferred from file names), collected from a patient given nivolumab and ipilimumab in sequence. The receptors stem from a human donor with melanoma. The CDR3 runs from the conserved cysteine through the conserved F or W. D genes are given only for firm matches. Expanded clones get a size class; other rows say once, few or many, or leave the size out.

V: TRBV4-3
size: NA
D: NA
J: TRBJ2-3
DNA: TGCGCCAGCAGCCCAAGCGGGGACACAGATGCGCAGTATTTT
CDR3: CASSPSGDTDAQYF

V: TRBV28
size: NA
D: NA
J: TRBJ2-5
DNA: TGTGCCAGCAGTTTAGGCGGCCCCCAAGAGACCCAGTACTTC
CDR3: CASSLGGPQETQYF

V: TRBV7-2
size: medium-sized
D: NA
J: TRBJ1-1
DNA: TGTGCCAGCAGCTACTCGACTATAACAGGGATGGGCACTGAAGCTTTCTTT
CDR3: CASSYSTITGMGTEAFF

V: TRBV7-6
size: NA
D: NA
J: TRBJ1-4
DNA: TGTGCCAGCAGCGAATACAGAAATGAAAAACTGTTTTTT
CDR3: CASSEYRNEKLFF

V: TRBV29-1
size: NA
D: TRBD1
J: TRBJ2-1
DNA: TGCAGCGGAAAAGGACAGGGGAATGAGCAGTTCTTC
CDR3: CSGKGQGNEQFF

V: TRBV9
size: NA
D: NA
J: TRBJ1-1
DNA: TGTGCCAGCAGCACAGGGACGTACAGTAACACTGAAGCTTTCTTT
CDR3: CASSTGTYSNTEAFF

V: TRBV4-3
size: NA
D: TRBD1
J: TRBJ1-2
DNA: TGCGCCAGCAGCCAAGATAGAGGCAGGGGGCGTAATGGCTACACCTTC
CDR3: CASSQDRGRGRNGYTF

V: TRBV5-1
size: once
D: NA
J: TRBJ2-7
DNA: TGCGCCAGCAGCTCCGACACCGACTACGAGCAGTACTTC
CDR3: CASSSDTDYEQYF

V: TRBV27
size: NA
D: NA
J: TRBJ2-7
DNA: TGTGCCAGCAGTTTGTATATCCCCAAGAGCTCCTACGAGCAGTACTTC
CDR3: CASSLYIPKSSYEQYF

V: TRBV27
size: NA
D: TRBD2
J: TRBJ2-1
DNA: TGTGCCAGCAGTTTTAGCGGGGGGGCCTACAATGAGCAGTTCTTC
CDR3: CASSFSGGAYNEQFF

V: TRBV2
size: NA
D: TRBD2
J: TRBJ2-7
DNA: TGTGCCAGCACAACCGCGGGACTAGCGGGGTTTAACGAGCAGTACTTC
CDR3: CASTTAGLAGFNEQYF

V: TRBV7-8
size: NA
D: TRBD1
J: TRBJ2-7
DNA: TGTGCCAGCAGCTTAGGGGCAGGGGGCTACGAAGCGTACTTC
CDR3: CASSLGAGGYEAYF

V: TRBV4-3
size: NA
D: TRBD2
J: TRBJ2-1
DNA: TGCGCCAGCAGCCAAGTAGCGGGGGACAATGAGCAGTTCTTC
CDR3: CASSQVAGDNEQFF

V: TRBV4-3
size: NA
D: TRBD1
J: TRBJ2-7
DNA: TGCGCCAGCAGCCGGGACAGGGGAAACTACGAGCAGTACTTC
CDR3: CASSRDRGNYEQYF

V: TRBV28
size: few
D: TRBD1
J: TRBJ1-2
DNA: TGTGCCAGCAGTTGGAGGGACAGGGACTATGGCTACACCTTC
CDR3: CASSWRDRDYGYTF

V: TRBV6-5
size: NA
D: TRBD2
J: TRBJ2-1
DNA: TGTGCCAGCAGTTCACAGACCGGGACTAGCCACAATGAGCAGTTCTTC
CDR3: CASSSQTGTSHNEQFF

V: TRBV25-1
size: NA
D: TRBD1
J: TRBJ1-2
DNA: TGTGCCAGCAGTGCCTTTAAGGACAGGGAAAACTATGGCTACACCTTC
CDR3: CASSAFKDRENYGYTF

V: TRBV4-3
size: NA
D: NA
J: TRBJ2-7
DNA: TGCGCCAGCAGCCAAGACAGGGCGTACGAGCAGTACTTC
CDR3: CASSQDRAYEQYF

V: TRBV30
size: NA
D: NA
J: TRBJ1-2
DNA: TGTGCCTGGAGTGACAGGGTCGTTAACTATGGCTACACCTTC
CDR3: CAWSDRVVNYGYTF

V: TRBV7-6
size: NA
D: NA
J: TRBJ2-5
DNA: TGTGCCAGCAGCCGCGTCGGACTGCGCCAAGAGACCCAGTACTTC
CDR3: CASSRVGLRQETQYF

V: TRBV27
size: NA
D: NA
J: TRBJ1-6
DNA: TGTGCCAGCAGCCGGACAGATAATTCACCCCTCCACTTT
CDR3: CASSRTDNSPLHF

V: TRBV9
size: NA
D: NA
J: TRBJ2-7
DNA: TGTGCCAGCAGCGTATTAGGGGGGGTCGACGAGCAGTACTTC
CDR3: CASSVLGGVDEQYF

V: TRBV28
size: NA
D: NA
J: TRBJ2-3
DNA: TGTGCCAGCAGCGGGGGTGGGGGCACAGATACGCAGTATTTT
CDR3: CASSGGGGTDTQYF

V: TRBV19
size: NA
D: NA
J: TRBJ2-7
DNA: TGTGCCAGTAGCGATGTAGCCGGGACTCGAGGCCACTACGAGCAGTACTTC
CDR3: CASSDVAGTRGHYEQYF

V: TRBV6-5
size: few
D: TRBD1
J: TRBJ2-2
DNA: TGTGCCAGCAGTTACGGGGACAGGGACACCGGGGAGCTGTTTTTT
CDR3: CASSYGDRDTGELFF

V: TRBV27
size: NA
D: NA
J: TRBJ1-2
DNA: TGTGCCAGCAGTGTAGGGGGTAACTATGGCTACACCTTC
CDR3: CASSVGGNYGYTF